This TCR beta chain was obtained from a study of OX40 agonist ivuxolimab in advanced cancers. This clone has only one observation. This CDR3 has 18 residues. Germline V gene lookup returns CDR1 MGHRA and CDR2 YSYEKL. The V segment lost 3 bases and the J segment 0 bases; nucleotides outside the gene matches: 5. The data were produced by immunoSEQ multiplex PCR, yet TCRdb's version contains in-frame clones alone and is incomplete. This table has about 70,000 clones, 80% to 90% appearing once. The chain carries TRBV4-1 and TRBJ2-6; 10 bases are a match to TRBD1. The starting material was CD4+ or CD8+ T cells sorted from blood, obtained in a trial of the OX40 agonist ivuxolimab. The TCR comes from an adult with an advanced solid tumor such as melanoma, head and neck, liver or kidney cancer. The CDR3 loop is CASSQGGQGSSGANVLTF. The CDR3 DNA is TGCGCCAGCAGCCAGGGGGGACAGGGGAGCTCTGGGGCCAACGTCCTGACTTTC.